The source of this TCR beta chain is a study of blood T cell repertoires in COVID-19. Study details: Collection of acute and convalescent COVID-19 samples took place in the United States, Italy and Spain.

V lost 6 bases and J lost 2, with 14 bases in between. Per germline, CDR1 MDHEN and CDR2 SYDVKM. CDR3 length: 14 residues. Original processing notes: Amplified reference gene primers provided the basis for estimating nucleated cell counts. Here immunoSEQ multiplex PCR was the method, and the copy in TCRdb shows in-frame clones only, minus some. The V and J calls and clone size were taken over from that table, and D and trimming were inferred from the DNA. The sample shows around 140,000 clones, 70% to 90% of them seen only once. The specimen sequenced was peripheral blood. The V gene is TRBV28, the J gene TRBJ2-7, with D possibly TRBD1 on 6 matching bases. The TCR sequence derives from a man in his fifties with acute or convalescent COVID-19. The CDR3 DNA follows: TGTGCCAGCAGCGTTCCGGGACAACCCTACGAGCAGTACTTC. This gives the protein CASSVPGQPYEQYF.